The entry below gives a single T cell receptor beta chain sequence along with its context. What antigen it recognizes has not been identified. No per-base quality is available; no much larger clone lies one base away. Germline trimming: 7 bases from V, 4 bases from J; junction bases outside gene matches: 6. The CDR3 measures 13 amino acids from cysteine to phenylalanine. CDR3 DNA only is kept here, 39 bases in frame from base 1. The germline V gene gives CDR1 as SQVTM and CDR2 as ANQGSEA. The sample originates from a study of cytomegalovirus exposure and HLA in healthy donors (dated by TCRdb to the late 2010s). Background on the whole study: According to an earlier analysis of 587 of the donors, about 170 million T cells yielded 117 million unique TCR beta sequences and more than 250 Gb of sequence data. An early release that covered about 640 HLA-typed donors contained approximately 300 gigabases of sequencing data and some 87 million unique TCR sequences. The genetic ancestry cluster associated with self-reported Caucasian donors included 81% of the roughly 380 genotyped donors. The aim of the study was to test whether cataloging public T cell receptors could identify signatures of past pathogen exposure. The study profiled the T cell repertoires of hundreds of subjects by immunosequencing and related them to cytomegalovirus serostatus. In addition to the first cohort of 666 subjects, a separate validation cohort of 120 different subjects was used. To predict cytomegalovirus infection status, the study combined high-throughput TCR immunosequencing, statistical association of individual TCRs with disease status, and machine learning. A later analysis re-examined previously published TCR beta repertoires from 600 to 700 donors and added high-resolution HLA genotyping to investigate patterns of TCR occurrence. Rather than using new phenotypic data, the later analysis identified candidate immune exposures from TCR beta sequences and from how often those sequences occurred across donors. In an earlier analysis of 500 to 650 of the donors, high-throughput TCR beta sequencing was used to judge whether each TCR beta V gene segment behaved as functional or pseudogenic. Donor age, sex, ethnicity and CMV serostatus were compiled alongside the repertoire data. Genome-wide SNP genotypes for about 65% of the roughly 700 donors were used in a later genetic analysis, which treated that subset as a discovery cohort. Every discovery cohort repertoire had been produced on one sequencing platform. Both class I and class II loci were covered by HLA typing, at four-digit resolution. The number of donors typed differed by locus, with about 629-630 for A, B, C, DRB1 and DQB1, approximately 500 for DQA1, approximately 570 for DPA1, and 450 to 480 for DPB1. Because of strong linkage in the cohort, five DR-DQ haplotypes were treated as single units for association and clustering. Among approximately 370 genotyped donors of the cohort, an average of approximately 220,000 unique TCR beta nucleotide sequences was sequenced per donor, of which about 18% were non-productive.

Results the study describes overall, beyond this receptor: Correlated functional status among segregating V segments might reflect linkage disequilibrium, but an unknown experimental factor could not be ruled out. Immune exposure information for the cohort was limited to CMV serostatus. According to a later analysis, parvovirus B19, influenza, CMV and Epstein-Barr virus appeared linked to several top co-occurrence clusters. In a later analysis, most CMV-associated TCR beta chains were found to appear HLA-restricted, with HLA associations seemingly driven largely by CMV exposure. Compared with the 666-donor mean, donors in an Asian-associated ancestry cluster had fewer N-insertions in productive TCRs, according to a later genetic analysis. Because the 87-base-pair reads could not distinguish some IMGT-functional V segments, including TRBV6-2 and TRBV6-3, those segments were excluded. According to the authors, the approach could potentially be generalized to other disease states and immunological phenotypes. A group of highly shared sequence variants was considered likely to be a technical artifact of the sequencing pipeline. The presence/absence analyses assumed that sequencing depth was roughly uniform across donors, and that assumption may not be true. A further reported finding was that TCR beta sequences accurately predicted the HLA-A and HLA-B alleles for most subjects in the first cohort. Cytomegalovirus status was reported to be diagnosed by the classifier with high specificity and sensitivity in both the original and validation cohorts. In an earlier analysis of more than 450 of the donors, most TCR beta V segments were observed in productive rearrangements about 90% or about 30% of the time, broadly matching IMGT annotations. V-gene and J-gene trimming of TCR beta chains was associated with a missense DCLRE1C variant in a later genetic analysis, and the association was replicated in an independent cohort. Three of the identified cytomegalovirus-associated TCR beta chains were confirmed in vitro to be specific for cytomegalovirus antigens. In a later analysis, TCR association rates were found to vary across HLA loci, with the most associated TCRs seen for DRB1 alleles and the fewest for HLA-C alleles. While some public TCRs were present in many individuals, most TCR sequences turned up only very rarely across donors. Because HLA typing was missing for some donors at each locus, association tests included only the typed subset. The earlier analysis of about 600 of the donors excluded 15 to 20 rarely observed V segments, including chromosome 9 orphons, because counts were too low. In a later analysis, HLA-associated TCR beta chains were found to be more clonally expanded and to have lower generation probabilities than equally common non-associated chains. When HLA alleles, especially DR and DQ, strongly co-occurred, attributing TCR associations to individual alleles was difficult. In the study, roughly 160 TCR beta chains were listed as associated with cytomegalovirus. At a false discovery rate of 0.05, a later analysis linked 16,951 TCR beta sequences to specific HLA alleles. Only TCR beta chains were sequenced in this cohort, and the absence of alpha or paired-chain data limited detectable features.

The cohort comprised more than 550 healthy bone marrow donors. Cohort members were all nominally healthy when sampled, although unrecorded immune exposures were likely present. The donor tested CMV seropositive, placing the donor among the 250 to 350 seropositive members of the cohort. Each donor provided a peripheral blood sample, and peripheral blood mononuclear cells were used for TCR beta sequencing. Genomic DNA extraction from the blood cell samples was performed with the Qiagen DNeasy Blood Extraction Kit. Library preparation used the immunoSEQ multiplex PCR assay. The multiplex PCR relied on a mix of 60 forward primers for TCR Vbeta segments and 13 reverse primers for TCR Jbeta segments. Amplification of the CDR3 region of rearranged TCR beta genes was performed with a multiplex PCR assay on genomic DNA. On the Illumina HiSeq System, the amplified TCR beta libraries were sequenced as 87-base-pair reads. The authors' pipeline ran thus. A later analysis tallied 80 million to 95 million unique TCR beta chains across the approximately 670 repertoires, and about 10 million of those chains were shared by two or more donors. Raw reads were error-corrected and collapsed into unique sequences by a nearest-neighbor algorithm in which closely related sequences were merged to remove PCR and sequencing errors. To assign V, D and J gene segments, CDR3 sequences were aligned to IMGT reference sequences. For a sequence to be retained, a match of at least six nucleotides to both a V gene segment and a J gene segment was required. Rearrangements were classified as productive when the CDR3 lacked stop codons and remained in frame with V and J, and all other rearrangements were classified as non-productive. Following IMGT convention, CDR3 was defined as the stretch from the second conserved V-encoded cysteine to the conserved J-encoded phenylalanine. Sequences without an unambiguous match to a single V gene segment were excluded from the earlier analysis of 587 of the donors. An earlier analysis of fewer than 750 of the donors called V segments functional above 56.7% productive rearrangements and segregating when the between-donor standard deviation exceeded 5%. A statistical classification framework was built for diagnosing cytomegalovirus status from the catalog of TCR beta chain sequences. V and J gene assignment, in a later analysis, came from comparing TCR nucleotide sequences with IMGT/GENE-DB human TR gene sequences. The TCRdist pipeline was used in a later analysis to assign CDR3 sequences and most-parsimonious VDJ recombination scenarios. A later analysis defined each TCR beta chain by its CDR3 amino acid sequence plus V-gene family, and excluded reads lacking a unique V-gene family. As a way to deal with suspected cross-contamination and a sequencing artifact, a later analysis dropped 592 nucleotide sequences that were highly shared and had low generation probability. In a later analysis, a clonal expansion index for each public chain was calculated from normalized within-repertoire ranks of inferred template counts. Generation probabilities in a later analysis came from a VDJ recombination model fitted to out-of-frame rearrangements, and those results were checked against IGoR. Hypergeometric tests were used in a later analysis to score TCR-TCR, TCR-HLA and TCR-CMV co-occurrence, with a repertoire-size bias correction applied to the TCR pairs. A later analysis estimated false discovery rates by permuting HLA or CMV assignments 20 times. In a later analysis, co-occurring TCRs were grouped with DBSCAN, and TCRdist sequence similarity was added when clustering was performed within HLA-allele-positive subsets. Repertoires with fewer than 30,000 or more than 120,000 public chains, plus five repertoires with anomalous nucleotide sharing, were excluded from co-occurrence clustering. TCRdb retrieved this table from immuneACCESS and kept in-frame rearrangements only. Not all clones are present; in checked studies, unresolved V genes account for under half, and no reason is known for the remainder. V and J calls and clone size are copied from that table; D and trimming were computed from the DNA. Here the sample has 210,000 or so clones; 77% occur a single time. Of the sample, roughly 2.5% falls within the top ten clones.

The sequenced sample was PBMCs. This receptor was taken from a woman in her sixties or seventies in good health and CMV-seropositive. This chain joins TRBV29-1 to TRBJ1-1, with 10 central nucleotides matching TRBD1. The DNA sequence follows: TGCAGCGGAGACAGGGGGCGAAGCACTGAAGCTTTCTTT. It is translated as CSGDRGRSTEAFF.